A single sample is the source of the 7 T cell receptor beta chains below, sequenced in a study of OX40 agonist ivuxolimab in advanced cancers. Method: immunoSEQ multiplex PCR; TCRdb's copy keeps in-frame clones and lacks some. The sample contains some 70,000 clones, around four fifths of which appear only once. The source material was CD4+ or CD8+ T cells sorted from blood, sampled in a trial of the OX40 agonist ivuxolimab. The receptor set was obtained from an adult with an advanced solid tumor such as melanoma, head and neck, liver or kidney cancer.

This chain links TRBV6-1 with TRBJ2-2, with a weak D call TRBD1 (6 bases). The germline gives CDR1 MNHNS, CDR2 SASEGT. Trimming left V 10 bases short and J 8 bases short, with 17 bases between. This CDR3 spans 13 amino acids. CDR3: CATLGQSWGELFF. The CDR3 bases are TGTGCCACCCTTGGACAGTCTTGGGGGGAGCTGTTTTTT.

The chain links TRBV19 to TRBJ2-6; 8 bases line up with TRBD1. Germline-derived CDR1 and CDR2 are LNHDA and SQIVND (reference sequence). The CDR3 consists of 16 residues. J gave up 0 bases and V 11 bases, and 9 bases lay outside the gene matches. In DNA form, the CDR3 reads TGTGCCTCCCGGGACAGGCTAAACTCTGGGGCCAACGTCCTGACTTTC. Its protein is CASRDRLNSGANVLTF.

This clone was seen only a few times. CDR3 region: CASTLDRGELFF. The CDR3 bases are TGTGCCAGCACTCTTGACAGAGGGGAGCTGTTTTTT. V is TRBV7-2 and J is TRBJ2-2; D perhaps matches TRBD1 (5 bases). CDR1 and CDR2 from the germline V gene are SGHTA and FQGNSA. This CDR3 is 12 amino acids long. The V end was cut by 7 bases, the J end by 8 bases, with 11 bases between. Based on the CDR3 plus reference TRBV7-2 and TRBJ2-2, the full variable domain is GAGVSQSPSNKVTEKGKDVELRCDPISGHTALYWYRQSLGQGLEFLIYFQGNSAPDKSGLPSDRFSAERTGGSVSTLTIQRTQQEDSAVYLCASTLDRGELFFGEGSRLTVL.

The rearrangement joins TRBV7-9 to TRBJ2-1; tentatively, D is TRBD2 (5 bases). Germline lookup yields CDR1 SEHNR and CDR2 FQNEAQ (reference sequence). This CDR3 spans 15 amino acids. V was pared by 3 bases and J by 9 bases, with 18 bases between. This chain's CDR3 is CASSFMLSSPLEQFF. The CDR3 bases are TGTGCCAGCAGCTTTATGTTGTCTAGCCCCCTTGAGCAGTTCTTC.

The count of this clone is one. The gene calls are TRBV6-6 and TRBJ2-1; TRBD1 or TRBD2 may be the D gene (5 bases each). From germline, CDR1 is MNHNY and CDR2 SVGAGI (reference sequence). Trimming shortened V by 5 bases and J by 6 bases, and 17 bases separated the two germline ends. CDR3 length equals 15 residues. CDR3 sequence reads: CASSTGVGDGNEQFF. In DNA form, the CDR3 reads TGTGCCAGCAGTACCGGCGTAGGGGACGGCAATGAGCAGTTCTTC.

This clone came up a few times. This chain joins TRBV2 and TRBJ2-7; 11 bases are shared with TRBD2. Germline V CDR1 and CDR2: SNHLY, FYNNEI. V trimming: 7 bases; J trimming: 4 bases; junction bases outside the gene matches: 6. This CDR3 is 14 amino acids long. CDR3 DNA: TGTGCCAGCATCGTAGCGGGAGGGCGGTACGAGCAGTACTTC. Its translation is CASIVAGGRYEQYF.

The chain uses TRBV9 and TRBJ2-1, with 9 positions matching TRBD2. The CDR3 is 18 amino acids. Germline values: CDR1 SGDLS, CDR2 YYNGEE. The V segment lost 0 bases and the J segment 4 bases; nucleotides outside the gene matches: 11. For the CDR3, the DNA is TGTGCCAGCAGCGTAGCCCTCGGGGCTAGCGGGGCTTACAATGAGCAGTTCTTC. This codes for CASSVALGASGAYNEQFF.